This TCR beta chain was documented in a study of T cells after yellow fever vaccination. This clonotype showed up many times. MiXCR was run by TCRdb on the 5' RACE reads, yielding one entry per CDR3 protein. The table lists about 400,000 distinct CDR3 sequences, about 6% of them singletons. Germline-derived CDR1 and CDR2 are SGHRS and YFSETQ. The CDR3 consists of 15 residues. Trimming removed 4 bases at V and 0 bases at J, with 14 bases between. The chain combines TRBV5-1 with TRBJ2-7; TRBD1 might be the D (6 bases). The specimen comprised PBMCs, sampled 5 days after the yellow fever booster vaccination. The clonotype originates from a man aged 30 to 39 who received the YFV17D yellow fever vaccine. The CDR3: CASSIDRLSSYEQYF. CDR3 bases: TGCGCCAGCAGCATCGACAGGTTAAGCTCCTACGAGCAGTACTTC. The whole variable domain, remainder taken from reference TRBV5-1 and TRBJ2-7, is KAGVTQTPRYLIKTRGQQVTLSCSPISGHRSVSWYQQTPGQGLQFLFEYFSETQRNKGNFPGRFSGRQFSNSRSEMNVSTLELGDSALYLCASSIDRLSSYEQYFGPGTRLTVT.